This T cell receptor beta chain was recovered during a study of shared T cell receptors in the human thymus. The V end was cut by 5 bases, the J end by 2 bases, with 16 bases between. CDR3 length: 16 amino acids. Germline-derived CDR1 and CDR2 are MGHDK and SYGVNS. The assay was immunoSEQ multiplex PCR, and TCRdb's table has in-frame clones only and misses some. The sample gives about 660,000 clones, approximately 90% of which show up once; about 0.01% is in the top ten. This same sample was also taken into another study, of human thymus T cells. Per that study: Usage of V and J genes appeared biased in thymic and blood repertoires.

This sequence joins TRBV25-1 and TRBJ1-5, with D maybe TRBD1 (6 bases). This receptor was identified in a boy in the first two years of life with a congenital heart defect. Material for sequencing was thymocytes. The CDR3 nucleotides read TGTGCCAGCAGTCCTCGGACAGCAAAGGGCAATCAGCCCCAGCATTTT. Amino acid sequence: CASSPRTAKGNQPQHF.